The rows below give T cell receptor beta chains drawn from one sample of a study of T cell responses to AZD1222 COVID-19 vaccine. The data were produced by immunoSEQ multiplex PCR, yet TCRdb's version contains in-frame clones alone and is incomplete. The table has some 130,000 clones, 90% to 95% seen once. Sequenced here: peripheral blood, sampled 28 days after the second AZD1222 dose. The receptors were gathered from an adult who received the AZD1222 COVID-19 vaccine. Both conserved end residues are trimmed from each CDR3.

>TRBJ2-2|TRBV11-2
ASSSLVGLPGSGELF
>TRBJ2-5|TRBV27
ASSLEPGEVRTQY
>TRBJ1-1|TRBV2
ASSEPGSLGAF
>TRBJ2-3|TRBV30
AWSVLGGDTQY
>TRBJ1-1|TRBV28
ASRDQQGAQSEAF
>TRBJ2-2|TRBV6-6
ASSPTSSVPGELF
>TRBJ2-7|TRBV7-6
ASSEGNEQY
>TRBJ2-2|TRBV6-5
ASSYYRTGSGGELF
>TRBJ2-6|TRBV2
ASKADLSGANVLT
>TRBJ1-1|TRBV4-1
ASRLTGVNTEAF
>TRBJ1-5|TRBV6-2/TRBV6-3
ASSGGSQPQH
>TRBJ2-2|TRBV4-2
ASSQDPRTPNTGELF
>TRBJ2-7|TRBV6-6
ASSYYRDEQY
>TRBJ1-1|TRBV29-1
SVLTQRGTEAF
>TRBJ2-5|TRBV19
ASSRTFSLQETQY
>TRBJ2-3|TRBV29-1
SVEDSAGGLYTQY
>TRBJ2-2|TRBV13
ASSYGRQTSGGELF
>TRBJ2-5|TRBV7-9
ASSLVSSTLETQY
>TRBJ1-2|TRBV6-6
ASIYGQGGGYT
>TRBJ2-2|TRBV19
ASSIELGLGTGELF
>TRBJ1-2|TRBV6-5
ASSSGRGGYT
>TRBJ2-3|TRBV15
ATSREGPGLANPDTQY
>TRBJ2-7|TRBV2
ASSPNGYEQY
>TRBJ2-3|TRBV18
ASSPPRSSSTDTQY
>TRBJ1-2|TRBV30
AWTSGQGSGYT
>TRBJ1-6|TRBV12-3/TRBV12-4
ASSSRRGSPLH
>TRBJ1-5|TRBV19
ASSIEGAEQPQH
>TRBJ1-6|TRBV7-9
ASNNGASYNSPLH
>TRBJ2-1|TRBV28
ASSLSYNEQF